A selection of T cell receptor beta chains follows, all from one sample in a study of blood T cell repertoires in COVID-19. The table came from immunoSEQ multiplex PCR; TCRdb's copy has only in-frame clones and leaves some out. The sample gives a few hundred thousand clones, around 90% of which show up once; 2% to 3% is in the top ten. Source material: peripheral blood. The receptors originated from a young man with active or convalescent COVID-19. Each CDR3 is given without its conserved first and last residue. The order of the fields is clone size, D gene, V gene, J gene, CDR3 protein. The D gene is left open where the match is weak. The size entry is marked missing in some rows and otherwise reads once, few, many or a size class.

.	.	TRBV4-3	TRBJ1-2	GRRSNYGYT
.	TRBD1	TRBV18	TRBJ2-5	ASSLGTGPKETQY
.	.	TRBV27	TRBJ2-2	ASGPTGELF
.	TRBD2	TRBV5-4	TRBJ2-5	ASSQWASGQETQY
.	.	TRBV29-1	TRBJ2-1	SGEQLSSYNEQF
.	.	TRBV7-2	TRBJ1-1	ASSLGSGTEAF
.	.	TRBV29-1	TRBJ1-2	SVEDHRGLYGYT
.	TRBD2	TRBV18	TRBJ2-3	ASSPRLAGGTDTQY
.	.	TRBV12-3/TRBV12-4	TRBJ2-7	ASSYGYEQY
.	.	TRBV5-1	TRBJ2-5	ASSPGVTGGETQY
.	TRBD2	TRBV7-9	TRBJ2-3	ASSLGRGRSDTQY
.	TRBD2	TRBV10-2	TRBJ2-7	ASSDRFSGGSSYEQY
once	.	TRBV7-6	TRBJ1-4	ASSLSGGTYEKLF
.	.	TRBV5-1	TRBJ1-1	ASSLFQGRNTEAF
once	TRBD2	TRBV7-9	TRBJ2-5	ASSDPGLAGQSQETQY
.	.	TRBV4-1	TRBJ1-5	ASSAGGRQPQH
.	TRBD1	TRBV15	TRBJ1-5	ATVGTAALWPQH
.	.	TRBV6-6	TRBJ2-6	ASSYAVGGANVLT
.	.	TRBV28	TRBJ1-5	ASSGVPKNQPQH
.	TRBD1	TRBV4-2	TRBJ2-7	ASSSIFVDRGPSYEQY
.	.	TRBV5-8	TRBJ2-1	ASSLGYSNNEQF
few	.	TRBV15	TRBJ2-1	ATSRGRGEAYNEQF
once	.	TRBV2	TRBJ1-2	ARGVGGWGGYT
once	TRBD1	TRBV27	TRBJ2-3	ASSLSPGGTDTQY
.	.	TRBV7-8	TRBJ1-5	ASSPGSGDNQPQH
.	.	TRBV6-9	TRBJ1-2	ASRGRGNGYT
.	.	TRBV28	TRBJ2-7	ASSTTVLLDEQY
.	.	TRBV25-1	TRBJ1-2	ASSESGETRGYT
.	.	TRBV6-5	TRBJ1-2	ASKGWAEFYGYT
.	.	TRBV5-5	TRBJ2-7	ASSLGIRGHEQY
.	TRBD1	TRBV19	TRBJ1-2	ASSERQGGNYGYT
.	TRBD2	TRBV15	TRBJ2-5	ATSRKRELAGVRETQY
few	TRBD1	TRBV10-1	TRBJ1-5	ASSEDRGFQPQH
.	TRBD1	TRBV7-9	TRBJ2-7	ASSLPRDRDYEQY
.	.	TRBV2	TRBJ2-5	ASSEGLFRATQY
once	.	TRBV9	TRBJ1-3	ASSDVRDTIY
.	.	TRBV1	TRBJ1-6	TSSRKNAGRGNSPLH
.	.	TRBV27	TRBJ2-7	ASSNRDEQY
.	TRBD1	TRBV6-6	TRBJ1-5	ASSRPGGQAYRKINQPQH
few	.	TRBV5-1	TRBJ2-1	ASSLGVGRTPYNEQF
.	TRBD1	TRBV6-4	TRBJ1-2	ASSATGGLLPLYT
.	.	TRBV10-3	TRBJ1-5	AISSPVGRGDNQPQH
.	TRBD1	TRBV6-5	TRBJ2-7	ASSYSWTGVSYEQY
.	TRBD1	TRBV5-3	TRBJ1-2	ARSGKDRGLYGYT
.	TRBD2	TRBV5-1	TRBJ2-7	ASSLSGRYNEQY
.	.	TRBV7-2	TRBJ2-7	ASSYTGIYEQY
.	.	TRBV19	TRBJ1-4	ASSTLTGTNEKLF
.	.	TRBV24-1	TRBJ2-1	ATSDLSRSGSEQF
.	TRBD2	TRBV9	TRBJ2-7	ASSVEPSGTSYEQY
few	.	TRBV21-1	TRBJ1-1	ASSKERQGTGKGYTEAF
.	.	TRBV6-5	TRBJ1-6	ASSYSSGNNSPLH
.	.	TRBV5-8	TRBJ1-5	ASSYDRNQPQH
.	.	TRBV10-2	TRBJ2-5	ASQKQETQY
.	TRBD2	TRBV4-1	TRBJ2-1	ASSQEVSGKNEQF
few	TRBD2	TRBV10-1	TRBJ2-1	ASSDLAGDYNEQF
.	TRBD2	TRBV28	TRBJ2-3	ASSGTSGTDTQY
few	.	TRBV10-3	TRBJ2-1	AISELDGGEQF
.	TRBD2	TRBV24-1	TRBJ2-1	ATSDASGRLISNEQF
.	.	TRBV19	TRBJ1-1	ASSISGWVPEAF